These 5 T cell receptor beta chains were all obtained from the same sample, sequenced in a study of shared clonotypes between healthy human individuals. TCRdb keeps only in-frame clones here, not all; method: immunoSEQ multiplex PCR. This table holds about 690,000 clones, less than 95% found once. The sample consisted of memory CD8+ T cells from PBMCs. Described subset: CD45RO+ cells pooled with CCR7-negative TemRA cells. The origin of the receptors is a man younger than 30 in good health. Some clones in this sample may be carry-over from other donors' samples.

V is TRBV14 and J is TRBJ2-1, with D maybe TRBD1 (6 bases). V gave up 1 base and J gave up 9 bases, with 13 bases separating them. The CDR3 totals 14 residues. Germline V CDR1 and CDR2: SGHDN, FVKESK. The CDR3 DNA reads TGTGCCAGCAGCCAAGGGGGCCCAGGGGCTGAGCAGTTCTTC. It translates to CASSQGGPGAEQFF.

This clone was detected ten times or more. The chain combines TRBV4-1 with TRBJ1-1, with D perhaps TRBD1 (5 bases). The germline V gene encodes CDR1 MGHRA and CDR2 YSYEKL. Trimming stripped 4 bases from V and 1 base from J, with 13 bases between. The length of the CDR3 is 15 residues. CDR3 residues: CASSLPPDRNTEAFF. CDR3 nucleotide sequence: TGCGCCAGCAGCCTTCCCCCCGACAGGAACACTGAAGCTTTCTTT.

V and J are TRBV19 and TRBJ2-7; unclear D gene. The CDR3 consists of 11 residues. The germline gives CDR1 LNHDA, CDR2 SQIVND (reference sequence). V lost 5 bases, J lost 2 bases, and 4 bases lay in between. CDR3 protein: CASSFAYEQYF. DNA of the CDR3: TGTGCCAGTAGTTTTGCCTACGAGCAGTACTTC.

V and J are TRBV7-2 and TRBJ2-1; D possibly corresponds to TRBD1 (5 bases). The CDR3 is 15 residues long. The germline gives CDR1 SGHTA, CDR2 FQGNSA. V lost 7 bases and J lost 4, with 17 bases in between. The CDR3 DNA reads as TGTGCCAGCATCTCGGACATGGTTTTTTACAATGAGCAGTTCTTC. Translating it yields CASISDMVFYNEQFF.

The J gene is TRBJ1-4, the V gene TRBV28; 7 bases match TRBD1. This CDR3 has 15 residues. The trim removed 6 bases at V and 6 bases at J, leaving 10 bases unmatched. CDR1 is MDHEN, CDR2 SYDVKM, per germline. This CDR3 is CASSIRGQIDEKLFF. As DNA, the CDR3 is TGTGCCAGCAGCATTAGGGGACAGATAGATGAAAAACTGTTTTTT.